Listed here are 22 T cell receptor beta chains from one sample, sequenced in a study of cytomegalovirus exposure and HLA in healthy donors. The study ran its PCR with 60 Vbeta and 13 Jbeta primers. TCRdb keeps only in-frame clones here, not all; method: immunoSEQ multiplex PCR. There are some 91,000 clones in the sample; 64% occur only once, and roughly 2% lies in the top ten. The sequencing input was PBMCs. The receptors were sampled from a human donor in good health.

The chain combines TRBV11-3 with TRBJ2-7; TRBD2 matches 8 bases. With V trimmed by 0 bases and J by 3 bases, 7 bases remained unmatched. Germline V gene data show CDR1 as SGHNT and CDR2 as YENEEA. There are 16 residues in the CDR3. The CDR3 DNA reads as TGTGCCAGCAGCTTAGATGCAAGCGGGGGAAGCTACGAGCAGTACTTC. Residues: CASSLDASGGSYEQYF.

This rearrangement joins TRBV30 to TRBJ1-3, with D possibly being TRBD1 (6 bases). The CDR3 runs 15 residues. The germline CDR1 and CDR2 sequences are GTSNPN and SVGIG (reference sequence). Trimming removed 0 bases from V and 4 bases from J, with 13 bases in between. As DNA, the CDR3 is TGTGCCTGGAGTGTATTTGGGGGCTTGGGAAACACCATATATTTT. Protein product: CAWSVFGGLGNTIYF.

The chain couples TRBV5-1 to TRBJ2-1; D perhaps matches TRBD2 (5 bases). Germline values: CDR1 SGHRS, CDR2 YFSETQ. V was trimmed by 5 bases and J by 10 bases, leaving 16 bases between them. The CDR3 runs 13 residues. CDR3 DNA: TGCGCCAGCAGGTCGGGAAGCGCGGGCGAGCAGTTCTTC. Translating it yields CASRSGSAGEQFF. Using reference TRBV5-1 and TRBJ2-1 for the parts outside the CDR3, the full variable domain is KAGVTQTPRYLIKTRGQQVTLSCSPISGHRSVSWYQQTPGQGLQFLFEYFSETQRNKGNFPGRFSGRQFSNSRSEMNVSTLELGDSALYLCASRSGSAGEQFFGPGTRLTVL.

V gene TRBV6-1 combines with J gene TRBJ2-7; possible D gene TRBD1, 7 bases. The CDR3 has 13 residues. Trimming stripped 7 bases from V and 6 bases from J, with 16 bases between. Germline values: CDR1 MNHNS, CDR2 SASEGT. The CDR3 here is CASKSLQGGEQYF. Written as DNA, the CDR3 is TGTGCCAGCAAAAGCCTTCAGGGGGGCGAGCAGTACTTC.

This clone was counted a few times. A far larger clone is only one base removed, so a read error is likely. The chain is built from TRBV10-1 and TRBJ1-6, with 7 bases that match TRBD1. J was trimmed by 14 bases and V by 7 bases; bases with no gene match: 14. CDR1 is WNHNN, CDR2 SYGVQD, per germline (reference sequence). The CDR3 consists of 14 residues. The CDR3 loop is CASTRRTGRLALHF. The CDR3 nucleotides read TGCGCCAGCACTAGAAGGACAGGTCGATTGGCCCTCCACTTT.

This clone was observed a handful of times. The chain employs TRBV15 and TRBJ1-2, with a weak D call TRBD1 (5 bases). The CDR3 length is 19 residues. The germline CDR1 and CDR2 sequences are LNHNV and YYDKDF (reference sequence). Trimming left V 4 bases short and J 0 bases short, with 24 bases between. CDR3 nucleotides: TGTGCCACCAGCACAGGGCTGGTACATTCGGGTGAAACTAACTATGGCTACACCTTC. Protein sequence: CATSTGLVHSGETNYGYTF.

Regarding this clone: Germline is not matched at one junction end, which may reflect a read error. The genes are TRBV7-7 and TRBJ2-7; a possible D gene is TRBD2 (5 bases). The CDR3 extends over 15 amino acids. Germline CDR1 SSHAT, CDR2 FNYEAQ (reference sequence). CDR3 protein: CASSFDGQLNAGQYF. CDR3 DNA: TGTGCTAGCAGCTTCGACGGGCAGTTAAACGCGGGGCAGTACTTC.

CDR3 coding DNA: TGTGCCAGTAGTATAGGGTATCCGGACACTGAAGCTTTCTTT. Translating it yields CASSIGYPDTEAFF. The V call is TRBV19, the J call TRBJ1-1; D remains unclear. V was cut by 1 base and J by 3 bases, with 9 bases left in between. The germline V gene encodes CDR1 LNHDA and CDR2 SQIVND (reference sequence). This CDR3 spans 14 amino acids.

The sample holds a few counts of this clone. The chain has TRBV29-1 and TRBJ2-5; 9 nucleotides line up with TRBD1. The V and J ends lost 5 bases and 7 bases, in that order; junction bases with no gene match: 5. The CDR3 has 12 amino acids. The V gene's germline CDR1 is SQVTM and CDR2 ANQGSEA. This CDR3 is CSVLEQGATQYF. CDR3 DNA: TGCAGCGTTCTTGAACAGGGGGCGACCCAGTACTTC.

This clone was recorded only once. The CDR3 DNA reads as TGTGCCAGCAGTGCAGGCAGGGGATTCTTCTACGAGCAGTACTTC. The encoded protein is CASSAGRGFFYEQYF. V gene TRBV6-1 combines with J gene TRBJ2-7, with TRBD1 as a possible D gene (6 bases). Trimming left V 4 bases short and J 3 bases short, with 16 bases between. The CDR3 is 15 residues long. From germline, CDR1 is MNHNS and CDR2 SASEGT.

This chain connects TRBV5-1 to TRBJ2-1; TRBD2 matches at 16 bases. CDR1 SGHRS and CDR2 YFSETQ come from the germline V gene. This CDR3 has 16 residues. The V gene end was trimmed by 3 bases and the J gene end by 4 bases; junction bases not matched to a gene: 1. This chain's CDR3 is CASSWGLAGGYNEQFF. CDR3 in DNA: TGCGCCAGCAGCTGGGGACTAGCGGGGGGGTACAATGAGCAGTTCTTC. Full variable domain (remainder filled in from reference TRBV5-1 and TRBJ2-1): KAGVTQTPRYLIKTRGQQVTLSCSPISGHRSVSWYQQTPGQGLQFLFEYFSETQRNKGNFPGRFSGRQFSNSRSEMNVSTLELGDSALYLCASSWGLAGGYNEQFFGPGTRLTVL.

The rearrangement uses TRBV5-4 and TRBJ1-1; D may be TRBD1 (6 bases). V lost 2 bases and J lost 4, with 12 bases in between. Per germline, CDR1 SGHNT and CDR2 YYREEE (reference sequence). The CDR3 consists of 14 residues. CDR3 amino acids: CASSLGGSGTEAFF. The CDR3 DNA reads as TGTGCCAGCAGCTTAGGGGGTAGTGGCACTGAAGCTTTCTTT.

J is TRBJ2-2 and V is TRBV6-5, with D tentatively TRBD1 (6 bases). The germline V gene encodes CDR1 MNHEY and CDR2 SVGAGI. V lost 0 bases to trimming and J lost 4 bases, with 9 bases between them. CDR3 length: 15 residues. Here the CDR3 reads CASSYSGASTGELFF. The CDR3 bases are TGTGCCAGCAGTTACTCGGGGGCAAGCACCGGGGAGCTGTTTTTT.

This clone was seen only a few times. The CDR3 loop reads CASSGGTGSPGNQPQHF. The DNA of the CDR3 is TGTGCCAGCAGCGGCGGGACGGGGAGTCCTGGCAATCAGCCCCAGCATTTT. This chain uses TRBV5-6 with TRBJ1-5; weak D call: TRBD1 (5 bases). V shed 4 bases and J shed 2 bases, with 19 bases lying between them. This CDR3 spans 17 amino acids. CDR1 is SGHDT and CDR2 is YYEEEE in the germline V gene.

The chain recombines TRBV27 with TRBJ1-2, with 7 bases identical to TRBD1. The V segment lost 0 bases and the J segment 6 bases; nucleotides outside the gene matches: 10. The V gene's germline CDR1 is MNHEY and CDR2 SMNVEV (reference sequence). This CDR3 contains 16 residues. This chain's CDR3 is CASSLSAQGLRDGYTF. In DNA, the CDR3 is TGTGCCAGCAGTTTATCGGCACAGGGGCTCCGAGATGGCTACACCTTC.

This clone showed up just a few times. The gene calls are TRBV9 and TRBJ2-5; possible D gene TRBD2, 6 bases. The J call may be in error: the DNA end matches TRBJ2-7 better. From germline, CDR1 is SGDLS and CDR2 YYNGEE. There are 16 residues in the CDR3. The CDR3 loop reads CASSVAAGIGLYEQYF. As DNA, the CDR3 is TGTGCCAGCAGCGTAGCTGCGGGGATCGGGCTTTACGAGCAGTACTTC.

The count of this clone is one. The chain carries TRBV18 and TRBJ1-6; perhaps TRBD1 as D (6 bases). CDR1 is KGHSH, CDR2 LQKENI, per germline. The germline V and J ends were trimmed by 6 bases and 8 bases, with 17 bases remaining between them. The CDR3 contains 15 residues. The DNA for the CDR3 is TGTGCCAGCTCCACCCAGGGGCCCCCTTATTCACCCCTCCACTTT. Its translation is CASSTQGPPYSPLHF.

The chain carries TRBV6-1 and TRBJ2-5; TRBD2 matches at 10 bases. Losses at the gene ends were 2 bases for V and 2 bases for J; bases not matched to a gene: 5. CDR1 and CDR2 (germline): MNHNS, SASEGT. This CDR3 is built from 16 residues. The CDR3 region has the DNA TGTGCCAGCAGTGAACTAGCGGGGGATGCTCAAGAGACCCAGTACTTC. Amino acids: CASSELAGDAQETQYF.

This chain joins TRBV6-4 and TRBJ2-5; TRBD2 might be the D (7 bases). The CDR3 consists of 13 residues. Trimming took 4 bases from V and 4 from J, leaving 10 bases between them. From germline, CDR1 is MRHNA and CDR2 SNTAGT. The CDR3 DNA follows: TGTGCCAGCAGTGTGAGGGGGGGAGAGACCCAGTACTTC. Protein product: CASSVRGGETQYF.

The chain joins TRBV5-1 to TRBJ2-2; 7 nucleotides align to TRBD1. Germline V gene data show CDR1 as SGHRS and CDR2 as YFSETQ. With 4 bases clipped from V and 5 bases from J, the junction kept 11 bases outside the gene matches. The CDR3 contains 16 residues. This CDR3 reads CASSAETGVYTGELFF. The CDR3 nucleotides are TGCGCCAGCAGCGCCGAAACAGGGGTCTATACCGGGGAGCTGTTTTTT. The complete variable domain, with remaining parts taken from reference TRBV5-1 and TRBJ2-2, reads KAGVTQTPRYLIKTRGQQVTLSCSPISGHRSVSWYQQTPGQGLQFLFEYFSETQRNKGNFPGRFSGRQFSNSRSEMNVSTLELGDSALYLCASSAETGVYTGELFFGEGSRLTVL.

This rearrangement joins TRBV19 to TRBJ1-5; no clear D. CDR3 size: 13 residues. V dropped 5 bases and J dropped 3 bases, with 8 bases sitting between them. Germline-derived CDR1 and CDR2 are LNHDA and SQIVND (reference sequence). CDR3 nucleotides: TGTGCCAGTAGTCAGACTAACAATCAGCCCCAGCATTTT. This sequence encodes CASSQTNNQPQHF. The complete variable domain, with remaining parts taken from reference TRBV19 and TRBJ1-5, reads DGGITQSPKYLFRKEGQNVTLSCEQNLNHDAMYWYRQDPGQGLRLIYYSQIVNDFQKGDIAEGYSVSREKKESFPLTVTSAQKNPTAFYLCASSQTNNQPQHFGDGTRLSIL.

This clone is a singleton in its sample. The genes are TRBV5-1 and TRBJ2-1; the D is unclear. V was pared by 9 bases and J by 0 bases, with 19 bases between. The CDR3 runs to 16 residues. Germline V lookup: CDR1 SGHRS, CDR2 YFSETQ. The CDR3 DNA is TGCGCCATAAAAGCGAAGATCGGCTTCTCCTACAATGAGCAGTTCTTC. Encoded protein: CAIKAKIGFSYNEQFF.